The rows below give T cell receptor beta chains drawn from one sample of a study of cytotoxic CD8 clonotypes in ibrutinib-treated CLL. TCRdb keeps only in-frame clones here, not all; method: immunoSEQ multiplex PCR. Of 40,000 or so clones listed, about 69% were seen once; the top ten hold roughly 21%. The source was PBMCs, collected after 24 months of ibrutinib treatment. These receptors all come from a human donor with chronic lymphocytic leukemia. Each CDR3 is given with its conserved first and last residue. D genes are given only for firm matches. Rows give clone size only sometimes, using once, few, many, or a class for an expanded clone.

v_call: TRBV19
j_call: TRBJ1-5
d_call: TRBD1
clone_size: -
cdr3_nt: TGTGCCAGCAGGCAGGGTGGTACAGGGGGGAATCAGCCCCAGCATTTT
cdr3_aa: CASRQGGTGGNQPQHF

v_call: TRBV5-8
j_call: TRBJ1-1
d_call: -
clone_size: few
cdr3_nt: TGTGCCAGCAGCTTGTGGATGGGGGGAACGAGTTTGAACACTGAAGCTTTCTTT
cdr3_aa: CASSLWMGGTSLNTEAFF

v_call: TRBV12-5
j_call: TRBJ2-7
d_call: TRBD1
clone_size: few
cdr3_nt: TGTGCTAGTGGTTTGCTGCTACCGGGACAGGGGCGGTACGAGCAGTACTTC
cdr3_aa: CASGLLLPGQGRYEQYF

v_call: TRBV27
j_call: TRBJ1-2
d_call: TRBD1
clone_size: once
cdr3_nt: TGTGCCAGCACCTATGGGACAGGGGGCGACTATGGCTACACCTTC
cdr3_aa: CASTYGTGGDYGYTF

v_call: TRBV5-4
j_call: TRBJ1-2
d_call: -
clone_size: -
cdr3_nt: TGTGCCAGCAGTAATAGCGGACGGCAGTTTGGCTACACCTTC
cdr3_aa: CASSNSGRQFGYTF

v_call: TRBV5-1
j_call: TRBJ1-2
d_call: -
clone_size: -
cdr3_nt: TGCGCCAGCAGCTTGGCCCAGGGTCAGGATGGCTACACCTTC
cdr3_aa: CASSLAQGQDGYTF

v_call: TRBV7-7
j_call: TRBJ2-7
d_call: -
clone_size: -
cdr3_nt: TGTGCTAGCAGCCAGGACAGTAGCTCCTACGAGCAGTACTTC
cdr3_aa: CASSQDSSSYEQYF

v_call: TRBV13
j_call: TRBJ2-5
d_call: TRBD1
clone_size: -
cdr3_nt: TGTGCCAGCAGCTTAGTGGGTGGGGACAGCCAAGAGACCCAGTACTTC
cdr3_aa: CASSLVGGDSQETQYF

v_call: TRBV18
j_call: TRBJ1-4
d_call: -
clone_size: -
cdr3_nt: TGTGCCAGCTCACCAGACTCTTTTAATGAAAAACTGTTTTTT
cdr3_aa: CASSPDSFNEKLFF

v_call: TRBV16
j_call: TRBJ1-5
d_call: -
clone_size: few
cdr3_nt: TGTGCCAGCAGCCGCCCAGGAGGAAGCAATCAGCCCCAGCATTTT
cdr3_aa: CASSRPGGSNQPQHF

v_call: TRBV7-3
j_call: TRBJ2-3
d_call: TRBD2
clone_size: -
cdr3_nt: TGTGCCAGCAGCCAAGGACTAGCCAGCACAGATACGCAGTATTTT
cdr3_aa: CASSQGLASTDTQYF

v_call: TRBV20-1
j_call: TRBJ2-1
d_call: -
clone_size: -
cdr3_nt: TGCAGTGCACTTAATACCAATGAGCAGTTCTTC
cdr3_aa: CSALNTNEQFF

v_call: TRBV2
j_call: TRBJ1-5
d_call: -
clone_size: -
cdr3_nt: TGTGCCAGCAGTCCCGGGTCTTTAGCGGGGACGGTAAACAATCAGCCCCAGCATTTT
cdr3_aa: CASSPGSLAGTVNNQPQHF

v_call: TRBV7-9
j_call: TRBJ1-4
d_call: -
clone_size: -
cdr3_nt: TGTGCCAGCAGCAGAAAGGACAGTCGTGAAAAACTGTTTTTT
cdr3_aa: CASSRKDSREKLFF

v_call: TRBV6-5
j_call: TRBJ1-4
d_call: -
clone_size: -
cdr3_nt: TGTGCCAGCAGTGACCACCAGGGGAGGGAAAAACTGTTTTTT
cdr3_aa: CASSDHQGREKLFF

v_call: TRBV4-1
j_call: TRBJ2-1
d_call: -
clone_size: -
cdr3_nt: TGCGCCAGCAGCCAGGTGCAGGGGGCGAGGGGGGGTGAGCAGTTCTTC
cdr3_aa: CASSQVQGARGGEQFF

v_call: TRBV2
j_call: TRBJ1-4
d_call: TRBD1
clone_size: -
cdr3_nt: TGTGCCAGCAGTGGGACAGGGGACGAAAAACTGTTTTTT
cdr3_aa: CASSGTGDEKLFF

v_call: TRBV9
j_call: TRBJ2-7
d_call: TRBD1
clone_size: -
cdr3_nt: TGTGCCAGCAGCGTAGTCGAGACAGGGTTGGTTGAGCAGTACTTC
cdr3_aa: CASSVVETGLVEQYF

v_call: TRBV6-1
j_call: TRBJ1-1
d_call: -
clone_size: medium-sized
cdr3_nt: TGTGCCAGCAGGTTCAGGAGGGGTCGAAACACTGAAGCTTTCTTT
cdr3_aa: CASRFRRGRNTEAFF

v_call: TRBV7-6
j_call: TRBJ2-7
d_call: TRBD1
clone_size: -
cdr3_nt: TGTGCCAGCAGTTATAGGACAGGGGGGGCCCCGTACGAGCAGTACTTC
cdr3_aa: CASSYRTGGAPYEQYF

v_call: TRBV7-2
j_call: TRBJ2-5
d_call: -
clone_size: -
cdr3_nt: TGTGCCAGCAGCTTATACCCCAGAAAAGAGACCCAGTACTTC
cdr3_aa: CASSLYPRKETQYF

v_call: TRBV19
j_call: TRBJ2-6
d_call: TRBD1
clone_size: -
cdr3_nt: TGTGCCAGTAGACCCGACAGGGCTGGGGCCAACGTCCTGACTTTC
cdr3_aa: CASRPDRAGANVLTF

v_call: TRBV6-5
j_call: TRBJ1-1
d_call: -
clone_size: -
cdr3_nt: TGTGCCAGCAGTTATGCTTCAGCGGGCTGGATCCCTGAAGCTTTCTTT
cdr3_aa: CASSYASAGWIPEAFF

v_call: TRBV11-1
j_call: TRBJ2-7
d_call: -
clone_size: -
cdr3_nt: TGTGCCAGCAGCCCTCATCGGGGGCACGAGCAGTACTTC
cdr3_aa: CASSPHRGHEQYF

v_call: TRBV19
j_call: TRBJ2-3
d_call: -
clone_size: -
cdr3_nt: TGTGCCAGTAGTCAGGGGCACACAGATACGCAGTATTTT
cdr3_aa: CASSQGHTDTQYF

v_call: TRBV6-1
j_call: TRBJ2-5
d_call: -
clone_size: -
cdr3_nt: TGTGCCAGCAGTGGTCGACTAGATAGTGCGGGGACCCAGTACTTC
cdr3_aa: CASSGRLDSAGTQYF

v_call: TRBV7-8
j_call: TRBJ2-3
d_call: -
clone_size: -
cdr3_nt: TGTGCCAGCAGCTTAGACAGCTCAATCACAGATACGCAGTATTTT
cdr3_aa: CASSLDSSITDTQYF

v_call: TRBV5-1
j_call: TRBJ1-2
d_call: TRBD1
clone_size: -
cdr3_nt: TGCGCCAGCAGCATAGGACAGGGGGCGGTGAGTGGCTACACCTTC
cdr3_aa: CASSIGQGAVSGYTF

v_call: TRBV5-1
j_call: TRBJ1-5
d_call: -
clone_size: -
cdr3_nt: TGCGCCAGCAGCTCCGACAGTTTTGAGCCCCAGCATTTT
cdr3_aa: CASSSDSFEPQHF

v_call: TRBV6-1
j_call: TRBJ2-1
d_call: -
clone_size: -
cdr3_nt: TGTGCCAGCAGAGCGGCCCTAAGCTCCTACAATGAGCAGTTCTTC
cdr3_aa: CASRAALSSYNEQFF

v_call: TRBV5-1
j_call: TRBJ2-5
d_call: -
clone_size: -
cdr3_nt: TGCGCCAGCAGCTTGGAGGGGGAGACCCAGTACTTC
cdr3_aa: CASSLEGETQYF

v_call: TRBV7-8
j_call: TRBJ1-1
d_call: -
clone_size: once
cdr3_nt: TGTGCCAGCAGCTTAAAATCCGGACAGTTGAACACTGAAGCTTTCTTT
cdr3_aa: CASSLKSGQLNTEAFF

v_call: TRBV6-5
j_call: TRBJ2-3
d_call: -
clone_size: few
cdr3_nt: TGTGCCAGCAGTTACTCGAACAGAAACACGCAGTATTTT
cdr3_aa: CASSYSNRNTQYF

v_call: TRBV19
j_call: TRBJ2-7
d_call: -
clone_size: once
cdr3_nt: TGTGCCAGTAGTAAGGGGGACCCACGGGAGCAGTACTTC
cdr3_aa: CASSKGDPREQYF

v_call: TRBV5-1
j_call: TRBJ2-3
d_call: -
clone_size: many
cdr3_nt: TGCGCCAGCAGCTTGAATCAAGATACGCAGTATTTT
cdr3_aa: CASSLNQDTQYF

v_call: TRBV5-6
j_call: TRBJ2-2
d_call: -
clone_size: -
cdr3_nt: TGTGCCAGCAGCTTAGTGGTAGCCGGGGAGCTGTTTTTT
cdr3_aa: CASSLVVAGELFF

v_call: TRBV2
j_call: TRBJ1-2
d_call: -
clone_size: -
cdr3_nt: TGTGCCAGCAGTCTCGGGACTACAGCCTTTGGCTACACCTTC
cdr3_aa: CASSLGTTAFGYTF

v_call: TRBV29-1
j_call: TRBJ1-1
d_call: -
clone_size: -
cdr3_nt: TGCAGCGCCGCAGCGGGCCGCCTGAACACTGAAGCTTTCTTT
cdr3_aa: CSAAAGRLNTEAFF

v_call: TRBV9
j_call: TRBJ2-3
d_call: -
clone_size: -
cdr3_nt: TGTGCCAGCAGCGTAAGGCAGACCGGCACAGATACGCAGTATTTT
cdr3_aa: CASSVRQTGTDTQYF

v_call: TRBV5-6
j_call: TRBJ2-4
d_call: TRBD1
clone_size: -
cdr3_nt: TGTGCCAGCAGCTCGACCCCACGACAGGGTAAAAACATTCAGTACTTC
cdr3_aa: CASSSTPRQGKNIQYF

v_call: TRBV9
j_call: TRBJ1-6
d_call: -
clone_size: -
cdr3_nt: TGTGCCAGCAGCGTAGCGGCTTCTGGAACCAATTCACCCCTCCACTTT
cdr3_aa: CASSVAASGTNSPLHF

v_call: TRBV28
j_call: TRBJ2-5
d_call: -
clone_size: many
cdr3_nt: TGTGCCAGCAGTTTCCAAGAGACCCAGTACTTC
cdr3_aa: CASSFQETQYF

v_call: TRBV9
j_call: TRBJ1-6
d_call: -
clone_size: -
cdr3_nt: TGTGCCAGCAGCGCCTCCGTCGATACAGTCGATTCACCCCTCCACTTT
cdr3_aa: CASSASVDTVDSPLHF

v_call: TRBV13
j_call: TRBJ2-7
d_call: -
clone_size: -
cdr3_nt: TGTGCCAGCAGCTTAGGTCAGTCTTCCTACGAGCAGTACTTC
cdr3_aa: CASSLGQSSYEQYF

v_call: TRBV7-8
j_call: TRBJ1-5
d_call: -
clone_size: once
cdr3_nt: TGTGCCAGCAGCTTAGACGCGGGGGGCGGTTTTACGAGCAATCAGCCCCAGCATTTT
cdr3_aa: CASSLDAGGGFTSNQPQHF